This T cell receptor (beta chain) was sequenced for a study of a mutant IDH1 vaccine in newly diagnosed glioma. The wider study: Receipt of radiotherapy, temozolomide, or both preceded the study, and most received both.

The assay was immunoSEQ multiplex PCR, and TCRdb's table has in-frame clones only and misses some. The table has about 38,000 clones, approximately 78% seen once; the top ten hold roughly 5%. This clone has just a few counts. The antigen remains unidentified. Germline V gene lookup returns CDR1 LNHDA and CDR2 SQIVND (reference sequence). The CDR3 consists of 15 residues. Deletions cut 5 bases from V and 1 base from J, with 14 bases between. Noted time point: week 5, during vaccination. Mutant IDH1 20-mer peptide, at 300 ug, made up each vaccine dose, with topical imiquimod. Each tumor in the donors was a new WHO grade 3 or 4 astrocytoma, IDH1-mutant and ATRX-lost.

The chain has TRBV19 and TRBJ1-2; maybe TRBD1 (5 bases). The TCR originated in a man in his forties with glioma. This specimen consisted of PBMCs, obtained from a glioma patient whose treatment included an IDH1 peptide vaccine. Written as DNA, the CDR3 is TGTGCCAGTAGTGTGGGGACCGAGCGTAACTATGGCTACACCTTC. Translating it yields CASSVGTERNYGYTF.